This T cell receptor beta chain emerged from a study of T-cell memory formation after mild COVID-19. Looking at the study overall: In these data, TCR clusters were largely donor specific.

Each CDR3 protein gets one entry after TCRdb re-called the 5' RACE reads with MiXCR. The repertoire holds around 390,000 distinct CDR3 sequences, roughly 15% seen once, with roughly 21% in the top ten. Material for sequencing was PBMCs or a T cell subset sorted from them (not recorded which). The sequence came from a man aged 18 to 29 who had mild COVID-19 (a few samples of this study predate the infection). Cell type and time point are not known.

The CDR3: CASSGGQGVPYEQYV. CDR3 nucleotide sequence: TGTGCCAGCAGTGGGGGACAGGGGGTGCCCTACGAGCAGTACGTC. The chain recombines TRBV12-3 or TRBV12-4 with TRBJ2-7, with 11 bases matching TRBD1. The CDR3 covers 15 residues. V gave up 5 bases and J gave up 2 bases; unmatched junction bases: 5.